What follows is one TCR beta chain and its context. Reverse transcription of about 0.5 to 1 ug RNA was carried out with random hexamers. TCRdb re-called the immunoSEQ multiplex PCR reads with MiXCR, one entry per CDR3 protein. The table includes fewer than 350,000 distinct CDR3 sequences, 89% detected once. This entry is derived from a study of CD8 T cells in Susac syndrome. CDR3 length: 15 amino acids. Germline CDR1 and CDR2: GTSNPN and SVGIG (reference sequence). The V and J ends lost 4 bases and 3 bases, in that order; junction bases with no gene match: 6. The rearrangement uses TRBV30 and TRBJ2-3; 11 positions agree with TRBD2. This receptor was identified in a human donor with multiple sclerosis. The source material was CD8+ T cells from PBMCs. This CDR3 reads CAWNRVAGGTDTQYF. In DNA form, the CDR3 reads TGTGCCTGGAATCGAGTAGCGGGGGGGACAGATACGCAGTATTTT.